This T cell receptor beta chain was documented in a study of graft-versus-host responses after intestinal transplantation. Germline V lookup: CDR1 MNHNY, CDR2 SVGAGI (reference sequence). Trimming stripped 5 bases from V and 1 base from J, with 14 bases between. The CDR3 is made up of 15 amino acids. TCRdb keeps only in-frame clones here, not all; method: immunoSEQ multiplex PCR. This sample has 90,000 to 100,000 clones, with about 84% found just once. This chain joins TRBV6-6 and TRBJ1-1, with D possibly matching TRBD1 (5 bases). Here the sequenced sample was PBMCs, taken 255 days after intestinal transplant. This receptor was taken from a human patient who received an intestinal transplant, so some T cells may come from the graft donor. Here the CDR3 DNA reads TGTGCCAGCAGTCCCATCAGGACACAGAACACTGAAGCTTTCTTT. The encoded protein is CASSPIRTQNTEAFF.